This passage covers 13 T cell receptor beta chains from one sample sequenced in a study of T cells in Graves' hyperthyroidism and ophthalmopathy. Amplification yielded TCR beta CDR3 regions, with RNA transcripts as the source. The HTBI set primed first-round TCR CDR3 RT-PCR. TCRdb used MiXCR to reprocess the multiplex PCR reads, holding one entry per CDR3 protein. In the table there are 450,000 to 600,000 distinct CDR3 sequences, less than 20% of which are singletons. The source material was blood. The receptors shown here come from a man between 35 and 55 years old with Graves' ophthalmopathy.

This CDR3 is CASSFYGTGLNEQFF. CDR3 sequence (DNA): TGTGCCAGCAGCTTTTACGGGACAGGACTAAATGAGCAGTTCTTC. The V call is TRBV7-8, the J call TRBJ2-1; TRBD1 matches at 8 bases. Germline CDR1 reads SGHVS; CDR2 reads FQNEAQ. The CDR3 has 15 amino acids. V lost 3 bases to trimming and J lost 7 bases; unmatched junction nucleotides: 8.

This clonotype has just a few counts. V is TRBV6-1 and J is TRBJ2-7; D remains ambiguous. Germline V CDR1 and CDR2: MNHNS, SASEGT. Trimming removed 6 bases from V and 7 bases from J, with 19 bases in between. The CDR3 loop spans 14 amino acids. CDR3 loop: CASSQLRTWGEQYF. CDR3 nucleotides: TGTGCCAGCAGCCAGTTACGAACCTGGGGTGAGCAGTACTTC.

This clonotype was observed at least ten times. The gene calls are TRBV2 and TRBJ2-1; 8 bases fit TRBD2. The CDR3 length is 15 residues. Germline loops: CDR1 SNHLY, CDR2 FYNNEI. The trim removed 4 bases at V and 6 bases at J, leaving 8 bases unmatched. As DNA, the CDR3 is TGTGCCAGCAGTGTACCGGGACTAGATAGCAATGAGCAGTTCTTC. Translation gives CASSVPGLDSNEQFF.

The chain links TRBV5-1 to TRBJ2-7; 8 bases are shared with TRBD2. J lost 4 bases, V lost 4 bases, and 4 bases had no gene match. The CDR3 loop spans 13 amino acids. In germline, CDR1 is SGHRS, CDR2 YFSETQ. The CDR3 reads CASSARGGYEQYF. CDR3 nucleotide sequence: TGCGCCAGCAGCGCCCGGGGGGGGTACGAGCAGTACTTC.

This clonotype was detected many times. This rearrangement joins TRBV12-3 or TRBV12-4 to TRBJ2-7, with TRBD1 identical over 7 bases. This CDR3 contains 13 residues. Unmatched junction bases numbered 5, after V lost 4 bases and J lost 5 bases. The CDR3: CASSWGTGDEQYF. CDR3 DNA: TGTGCCAGCAGTTGGGGAACAGGGGACGAGCAGTACTTC.

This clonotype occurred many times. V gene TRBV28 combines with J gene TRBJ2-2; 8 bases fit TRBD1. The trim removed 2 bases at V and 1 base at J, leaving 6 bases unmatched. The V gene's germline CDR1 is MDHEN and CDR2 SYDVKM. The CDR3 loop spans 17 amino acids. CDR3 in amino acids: CASSLGGQAVNTGELFF. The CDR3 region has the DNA TGTGCCAGCAGTTTAGGGGGACAGGCGGTGAACACCGGGGAGCTGTTTTTT.

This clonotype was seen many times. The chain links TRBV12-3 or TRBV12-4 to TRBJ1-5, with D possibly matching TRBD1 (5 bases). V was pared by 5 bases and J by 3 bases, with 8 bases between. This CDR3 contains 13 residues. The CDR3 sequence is CASSRDANQPQHF. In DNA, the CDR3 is TGTGCCAGCAGTCGGGACGCCAATCAGCCCCAGCATTTT.

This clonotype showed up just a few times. CDR3 amino acids: CSARDSRDLSRDGYTF. Written as DNA, the CDR3 is TGCAGTGCTAGAGATTCTAGGGACTTGTCACGGGATGGCTACACCTTC. This sequence joins TRBV20-1 and TRBJ1-2, with D perhaps matching TRBD1 (5 bases). V was trimmed by 0 bases and J by 6 bases, leaving 20 bases between them. This CDR3 has 16 residues. Germline V lookup: CDR1 DFQATT, CDR2 SNEGSKA (reference sequence).

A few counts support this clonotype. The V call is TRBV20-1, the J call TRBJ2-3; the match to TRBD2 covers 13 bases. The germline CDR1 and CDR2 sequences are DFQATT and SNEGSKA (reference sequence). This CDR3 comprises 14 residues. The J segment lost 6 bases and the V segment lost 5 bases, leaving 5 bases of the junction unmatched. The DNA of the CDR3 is TGCAGTGCTGGACTAGCGGGGGATGAGGATACGCAGTATTTT. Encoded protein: CSAGLAGDEDTQYF.

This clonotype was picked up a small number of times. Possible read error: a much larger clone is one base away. CDR3 amino acids: CASSAMGGELFF. The CDR3 DNA reads TGTGCCAGCAGCGCGATGGGCGGGGAGCTGTTTTTT. This sequence joins TRBV13 and TRBJ2-2; D gene ambiguous. The germline CDR1 and CDR2 sequences are PRHDT and FYEKMQ (reference sequence). Trimming removed 5 bases at V and 7 bases at J, with 8 bases between. The CDR3 consists of 12 residues.

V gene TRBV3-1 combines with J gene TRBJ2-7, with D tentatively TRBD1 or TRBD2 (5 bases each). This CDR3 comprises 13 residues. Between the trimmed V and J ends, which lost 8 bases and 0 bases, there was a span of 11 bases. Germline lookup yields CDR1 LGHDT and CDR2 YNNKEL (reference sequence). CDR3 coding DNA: TGTGCCAGCGAGGGGTTCAACTCCTACGAGCAGTACTTC. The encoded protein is CASEGFNSYEQYF.

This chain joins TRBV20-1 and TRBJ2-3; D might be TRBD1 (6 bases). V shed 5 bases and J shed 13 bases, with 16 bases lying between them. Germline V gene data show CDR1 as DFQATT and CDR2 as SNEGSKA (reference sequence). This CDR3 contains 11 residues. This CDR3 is CSARTGPSEYF. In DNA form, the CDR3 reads TGCAGTGCTCGCACAGGGCCTTCTGAGTATTTT.

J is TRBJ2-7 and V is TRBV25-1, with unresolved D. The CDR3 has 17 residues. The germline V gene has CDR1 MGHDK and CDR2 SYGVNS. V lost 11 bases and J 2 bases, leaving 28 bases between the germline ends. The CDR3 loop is CAPSITRSDEVTYEQYF. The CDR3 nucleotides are TGTGCCCCCTCCATAACGAGGAGTGACGAAGTTACCTACGAGCAGTACTTC.